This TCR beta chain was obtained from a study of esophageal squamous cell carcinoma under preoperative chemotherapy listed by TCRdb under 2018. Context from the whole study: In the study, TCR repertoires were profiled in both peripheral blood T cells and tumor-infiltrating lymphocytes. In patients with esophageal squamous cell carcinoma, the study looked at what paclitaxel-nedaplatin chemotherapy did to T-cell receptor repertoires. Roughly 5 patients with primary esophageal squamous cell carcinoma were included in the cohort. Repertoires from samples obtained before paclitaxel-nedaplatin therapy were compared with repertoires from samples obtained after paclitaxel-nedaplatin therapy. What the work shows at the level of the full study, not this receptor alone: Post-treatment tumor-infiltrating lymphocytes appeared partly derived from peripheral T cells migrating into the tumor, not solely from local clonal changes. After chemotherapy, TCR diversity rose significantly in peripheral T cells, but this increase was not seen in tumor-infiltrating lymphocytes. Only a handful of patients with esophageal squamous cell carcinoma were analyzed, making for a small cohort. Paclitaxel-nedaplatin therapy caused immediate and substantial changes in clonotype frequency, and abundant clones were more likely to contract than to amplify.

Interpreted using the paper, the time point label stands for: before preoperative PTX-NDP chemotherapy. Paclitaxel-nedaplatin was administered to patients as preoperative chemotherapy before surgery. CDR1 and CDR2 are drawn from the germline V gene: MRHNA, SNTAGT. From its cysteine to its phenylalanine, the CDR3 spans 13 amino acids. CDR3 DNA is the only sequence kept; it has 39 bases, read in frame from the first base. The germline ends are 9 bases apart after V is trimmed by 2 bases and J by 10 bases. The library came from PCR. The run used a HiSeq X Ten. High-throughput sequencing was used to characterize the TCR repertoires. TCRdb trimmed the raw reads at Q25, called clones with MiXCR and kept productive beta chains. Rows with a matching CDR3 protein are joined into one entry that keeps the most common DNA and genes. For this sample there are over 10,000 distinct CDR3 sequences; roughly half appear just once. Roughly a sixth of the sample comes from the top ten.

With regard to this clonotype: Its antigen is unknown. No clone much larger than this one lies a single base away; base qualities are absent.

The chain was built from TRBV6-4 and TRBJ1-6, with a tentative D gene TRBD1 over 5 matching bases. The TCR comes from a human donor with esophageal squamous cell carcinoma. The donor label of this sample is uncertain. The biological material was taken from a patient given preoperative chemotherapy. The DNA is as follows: TGTGCCAGCAGTGACGGGGCAGCCTCACCCCTCCACTTT. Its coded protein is CASSDGAASPLHF.